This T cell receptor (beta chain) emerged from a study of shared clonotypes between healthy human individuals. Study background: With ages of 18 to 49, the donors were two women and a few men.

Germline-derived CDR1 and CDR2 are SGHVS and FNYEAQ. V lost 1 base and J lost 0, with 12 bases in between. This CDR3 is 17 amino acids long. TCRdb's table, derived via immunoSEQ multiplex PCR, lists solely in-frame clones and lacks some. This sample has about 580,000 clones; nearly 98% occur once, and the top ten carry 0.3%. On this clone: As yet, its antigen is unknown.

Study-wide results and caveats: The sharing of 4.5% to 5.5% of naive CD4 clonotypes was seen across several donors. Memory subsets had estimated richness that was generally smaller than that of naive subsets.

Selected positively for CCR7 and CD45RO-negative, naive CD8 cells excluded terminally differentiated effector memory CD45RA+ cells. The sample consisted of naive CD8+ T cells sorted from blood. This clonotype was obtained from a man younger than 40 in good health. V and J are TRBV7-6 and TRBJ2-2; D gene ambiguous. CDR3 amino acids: CASSLDFGLTNTGELFF. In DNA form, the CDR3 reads TGTGCCAGCAGCTTAGATTTTGGCCTAACGAACACCGGGGAGCTGTTTTTT.